The entry below gives a single TCR beta chain sequence along with its context. The data were obtained in a study of PD-1 blockade in classical Hodgkin lymphoma. The method was immunoSEQ multiplex PCR; TCRdb's version includes in-frame clones alone and lacks a portion of them. The data hold around 14,000 clones, with about 86% observed a single time. Relapse was seen in all patients after autologous stem cell transplantation, and brentuximab vedotin exposure was variable. The source of this sequence is a human donor with classical Hodgkin lymphoma. Sequencing used peripheral blood mononuclear cells (PBMCs), obtained at baseline.

In DNA, the CDR3 is TGTGCCAGCAGCTTCCCCGGGGGGGGTGGCTACACCTTC. This codes for CASSFPGGGGYTF. The chain couples TRBV27 to TRBJ1-2; D is possibly TRBD1 (5 bases). Germline CDR1 MNHEY, CDR2 SMNVEV (reference sequence). The CDR3 consists of 13 residues. Trimming took 6 bases from V and 7 from J, leaving 15 bases between them.